The rows below give T cell receptor beta chains drawn from one sample of a study of blood T cell repertoires in COVID-19. TCRdb's copy holds only in-frame clones and misses some; the assay was immunoSEQ multiplex PCR. Here the sample spans roughly 190,000 clones, about 88% being singletons. Sequencing was done on a sample of peripheral blood. These TCRs come from a man aged 25-45 years with acute or convalescent COVID-19. CDR3s include the opening cysteine and the closing phenylalanine or tryptophan. A D gene is named only where the DNA matches it firmly. Clone size is given for some rows only: seen once, a few or many times, or a class if the clone is expanded.

TRBJ2-5	once	TRBV5-1	TRBD2	TGCGCCAGCAGCTTGGGGGCTAGCGGGAACCAAGAGACCCAGTACTTC	CASSLGASGNQETQYF
TRBJ1-1	-	TRBV4-2	-	TGTGCCAGCAGCCAAGTCGTCGCGGACCCCAGGAGGACTGAAGCTTTCTTT	CASSQVVADPRRTEAFF
TRBJ1-3	-	TRBV6-1	TRBD1	TGTGCCAGCAGTGAAGACCTCAGGGGGGCGAGATCTGGAAACACCATATATTTT	CASSEDLRGARSGNTIYF
TRBJ1-4	-	TRBV6-5	-	TGTGCCAGCAGTTACACAACAGGGATGAGGGAAAAACTGTTTTTT	CASSYTTGMREKLFF
TRBJ2-5	-	TRBV5-4	-	TGTGCCAGCAGCTGGGGCGTCCATGAGACCCAGTACTTC	CASSWGVHETQYF
TRBJ1-4	-	TRBV7-6	TRBD1	TGTGCCAGCAGCTCGCTGGGACAGAGCAATGAAAAACTGTTTTTT	CASSSLGQSNEKLFF
TRBJ2-1	-	TRBV24-1	TRBD1	TGTGCCACCAGTGATCGACAGGGCACGAGGTCCTACAATGAGCAGTTCTTC	CATSDRQGTRSYNEQFF
TRBJ1-1	-	TRBV3-1/TRBV3-2	-	TGTGCCAGCAGCCCCTTAGGGGGGGGCCAGCCTGAAGCTTTCTTT	CASSPLGGGQPEAFF
TRBJ1-1	once	TRBV14	-	TGTGCCAGCAGCCATGTGGCTTGGGGGGGGAGGGCATCTGAAGCTTTCTTT	CASSHVAWGGRASEAFF
TRBJ2-1	-	TRBV6-6	-	TGTGCCAGCAGTCAAAAACTACCGGGAGCCACCTCCTACAATGAGCAGTTCTTC	CASSQKLPGATSYNEQFF
TRBJ2-5	-	TRBV6-5	-	TGTGCCAGCAGTCGGTTACTGCAAGAGACCCAGTACTTC	CASSRLLQETQYF
TRBJ1-6	-	TRBV5-1	TRBD1	TGCGCCAGCAGCTTGGTTCAGGGGGCTGGGCCCCTCCACTTT	CASSLVQGAGPLHF
TRBJ2-6	-	TRBV6-5	-	TGTGCCAGCAGTTCCCTATCTGGGGCCAACGTCCTGACTTTC	CASSSLSGANVLTF
TRBJ2-7	-	TRBV6-5	-	TGTGCCGGGGGGGGGCAAGCCTCCTACGAGCAGTACTTC	CAGGGQASYEQYF
TRBJ2-1	-	TRBV28	TRBD1	TGTGCCAGCAGTTTATGGGGACAGGAGCAGTTCTTC	CASSLWGQEQFF
TRBJ2-1	-	TRBV5-4	TRBD2	TGTGCCAGCAGCTTGGACTTTCCAGCGGGGGGGCCGGGTGAGGATGAGCAGTTCTTC	CASSLDFPAGGPGEDEQFF
TRBJ2-5	-	TRBV28	TRBD2	TGTGCCAGCAGTTGGGCAAGGGAGGGAATGGAGACCCAGTACTTC	CASSWAREGMETQYF
TRBJ2-1	-	TRBV5-1	TRBD1	TGCGCCAGCAGCCCCCGGGACAGGGTAAATGAGCAGTTCTTC	CASSPRDRVNEQFF
TRBJ1-1	once	TRBV11-2	-	TGTGCCAGCAGCTTAAGGGGGACTGAAGCTTTCTTT	CASSLRGTEAFF
TRBJ2-1	-	TRBV20-1	-	TGCAGTGCTAGGAACCAGGGGGGCCGGTTCTTC	CSARNQGGRFF
TRBJ1-2	once	TRBV30	TRBD1	TGTGCCTTGCTCGGGACAGCTTATGGCTACACCTTC	CALLGTAYGYTF
TRBJ2-2	-	TRBV18	-	TGTGCCAGCGGAGGGCAGGGACCCACCGGGGAGCTGTTTTTT	CASGGQGPTGELFF
TRBJ1-2	-	TRBV14	-	TGTGCCAGCAGCCAAAAACAGGGCCTCTATGGCTACACCTTC	CASSQKQGLYGYTF
TRBJ1-6	once	TRBV27	TRBD1	TGTGCCAGCAGGCGGACAGGGGGCTCTTATAATTCACCCCTCCACTTT	CASRRTGGSYNSPLHF
TRBJ1-6	-	TRBV5-1	-	TGCGCCAGCAGCTTGGAAGGGGTCCATAATTCACCCCTCCACTTT	CASSLEGVHNSPLHF
TRBJ1-1	-	TRBV18	-	TGTGCCAGCTCACCACCGGGGCGGGGGACTGAAGCTTTCTTT	CASSPPGRGTEAFF
TRBJ1-5	-	TRBV7-9	TRBD1	TGTGCCAGCAGCGGAAGAGGGGGCCGCAATCAGCCCCAGCATTTT	CASSGRGGRNQPQHF
TRBJ1-5	-	TRBV28	-	TGTGCCGTAGGGGCGTCGGGCAATCAGCCCCAGCATTTT	CAVGASGNQPQHF
TRBJ1-1	-	TRBV10-2	-	TGCGCCAGCGCTCGGGGAGAAACTGAAGCTTTCTTT	CASARGETEAFF
TRBJ1-1	-	TRBV30	TRBD1	TGTGCCTGGGCTGGGACAGGGTTTAAAGCGACATCTTTCTTT	CAWAGTGFKATSFF
TRBJ1-4	-	TRBV5-4	TRBD1	TGTGCCAGCAGCTCCTGGACAGGGTCGGCGGGAAAACTGTTTTTT	CASSSWTGSAGKLFF
TRBJ2-1	-	TRBV6-6	TRBD1	TGTGCCAGCAGTTACCCACAGGGGGCCCATGAGCAGTTCTTC	CASSYPQGAHEQFF
TRBJ2-3	-	TRBV5-1	TRBD2	TGCGCCAGCAGCCAAAGTAGCGGGAGTGGGACAGATACGCAGTATTTT	CASSQSSGSGTDTQYF
TRBJ2-1	-	TRBV11-3	TRBD1	TGTGCCAGCAGCCCAAGGACAGGGGCAAGTGAGCAGTTCTTC	CASSPRTGASEQFF
TRBJ1-6	-	TRBV18	-	TGTGCCAGCTCACCAGGGAGTAATTCACCCCTCCACTTT	CASSPGSNSPLHF
TRBJ1-6	-	TRBV27	-	TGTGCCAGCAGTACAGGGAATTTAAATTCACCCCTCCACTTT	CASSTGNLNSPLHF
TRBJ2-6	once	TRBV28	-	TGTGCCAGCAGTTCTCGACAGGACTCTGGGGCCAACGTCCTGACTTTC	CASSSRQDSGANVLTF
TRBJ2-1	-	TRBV18	TRBD1	TGTGCCAGCTCAATTCGACAGGGCTCTTTCACCTACAATGAGCAGTTCTTC	CASSIRQGSFTYNEQFF
TRBJ2-3	-	TRBV28	TRBD1	TGTGCCAGCGGTACGACAGGGTCCACAGATACGCAGTATTTT	CASGTTGSTDTQYF
TRBJ1-6	-	TRBV7-9	TRBD1	TGTGCCAGCAGCTTACCAGGACAGGGAAATTCACCCCTCCACTTT	CASSLPGQGNSPLHF
TRBJ2-3	-	TRBV18	-	TGTGCCAGCTCACTCGCCGGTCCTACAGATACGCAGTATTTT	CASSLAGPTDTQYF
TRBJ1-5	-	TRBV2	-	TGTGCCAGCAGGGACACGAATCAGCCCCAGCATTTT	CASRDTNQPQHF
TRBJ1-1	few	TRBV28	-	TGTGCATCACAGGAGACAGCAAAGAAAGCTTTCTTT	CASQETAKKAFF
TRBJ1-5	few	TRBV4-2	-	TGTGCCAGCAGCCCCGACTTGACAGCGAAAGGCAATCAGCCCCAGCATTTT	CASSPDLTAKGNQPQHF
TRBJ2-1	-	TRBV5-4	-	TGTGCCAGCAGCTTGCTGCTCGACAACAATGAGCAGTTCTTC	CASSLLLDNNEQFF
TRBJ1-2	-	TRBV11-2	TRBD1	TGTGCCAGCAGCCAGGACAGGGAGTGGGGCTACACCTTC	CASSQDREWGYTF
TRBJ2-3	-	TRBV7-2	TRBD2	TGTGCCAGCAGCCTGGGACTAGCGGGGGTGCCTAGCACAGATACGCAGTATTTT	CASSLGLAGVPSTDTQYF
TRBJ1-1	-	TRBV11-1	-	TGTGCCACCGAGCCGGTAGTATTAGCGGCGGTTGAAGCTTTCTTT	CATEPVVLAAVEAFF
TRBJ1-1	-	TRBV19	-	TGTGCCAGTAGCCTTCCCGCCGGTTTCGCTGAAGCTTTCTTT	CASSLPAGFAEAFF
TRBJ2-2	-	TRBV28	TRBD1	TGTGCCAGCAGTGAACAGGGGCGGACCGGGGAGCTGTTTTTT	CASSEQGRTGELFF
TRBJ2-2	many	TRBV6-5	TRBD1	TGTGCCAGCAGGAGACAGGGGGGGAGTACCGGGGAGCTGTTTTTT	CASRRQGGSTGELFF